This TCR beta chain is drawn from a study of T cell responses to AZD1222 COVID-19 vaccine (dated by TCRdb to 2020 to 2023). For context, the study as a whole: A total of 233 trial participants underwent TCR sequencing, of whom around 200 received two doses of AZD1222 and some 26 received two doses of the MenACWY control vaccine. Trial participants were enrolled by age into subgroups of 18-55, 56-69 and 70-plus years, and around 150, 29 and 61 TCR-sequenced participants, respectively, were included in these subgroups. The full study reports these points: A significant rise in spike-specific TCR breadth and depth was observed after two AZD1222 doses relative to day 0 and relative to MenACWY recipients. Conclusions about previously exposed vaccinees are limited, since just six AZD1222 recipients were seropositive for SARS-CoV-2 at baseline. In the small 56-69-year group, the increase in depth fell short of significance, most likely because of low power. Participants were mostly white British, with more females than males. The authors suggested clonal diversity may have been underestimated. Nearly half of unique spike-specific TCRs reportedly recognized epitopes outside regions mutated in the B.1.351 and B.1.1.7 variants. CD4 TCRs associated with the vaccine covered the entire spike protein, and the dominant responses were in regions 160-218 and 743-854. No day 14 peak-response samples were available, so repertoires were characterized only after the peak T cell response.

For this clone: Its antigen target is currently unknown. The sample holds no much larger clone one base away, and base qualities are not on file.

The CDR3 regions of human TCRbeta chains were analyzed by immunosequencing. The study's own analysis went as follows. Repertoire TCRs were matched against a reference library of SARS-CoV-2-specific TCRs generated with the MIRA antigen-specificity platform. Breadth meant the fraction of unique TCRs that were SARS-CoV-2-associated, whereas depth meant the fraction of total T cells that were SARS-CoV-2-associated. Using the MIRA data, each spike-specific TCR was assigned both to the spike region to which the TCR was reactive and to a CD4 or CD8 class. Log10-transformed breadth and depth values were compared by one-way ANOVA with Sidak's multiple comparisons tests. TCRdb limited this immuneACCESS table to in-frame rearrangements with V and J called. A share of clones is missing; checked studies link under half to unresolved V genes, and the rest is unexplained. From that table come the V and J calls and clone size; the DNA was used to work out D and trimming. The sample profile shows under 95,000 clones; 75% to 90% of them were found once. The top ten constitute roughly 1.4% of the sample.

The time point label, as the study defines it: about 28 days (+/-7) after the second vaccine dose. AZD1222 recipients given second doses at about 4 weeks or at about 12 weeks were pooled, since spike-specific TCR depth and breadth were not found to differ between the two schedules. Vaccinee samples were obtained from the UK trials COV001 and COV002, which included a single-blind randomized controlled phase 2/3 trial of AZD1222 (ChAdOx1 nCoV-19) in healthy adults. For TCRbeta chain sequencing, PBMC samples were collected from trial participants at day 0 and at day 28 after the second dose. The V and J ends are trimmed by 5 bases and 2 bases, leaving 18 bases between them. The germline V gene gives CDR1 as MDHEN and CDR2 as SYDVKM. From the cysteine through the phenylalanine, the CDR3 covers 16 amino acids. Left in the record is the CDR3 DNA by itself, 48 bases read in frame from the first base.

This TCR derives from an adult who received the AZD1222 COVID-19 vaccine. This sample comprised peripheral blood, obtained 28 days after the second AZD1222 dose. Recombination linked TRBV28 to TRBJ1-2; confidence is insufficient to name the D gene. The DNA is as follows: TGTGCCAGCAGTGTAGGATCGAGAACATGGAACTATGGCTACACCTTC. Translated, it gives CASSVGSRTWNYGYTF.